One and the same sample provided the 28 T cell receptor beta chains below, sequenced in a study of response to subunit inactivated influenza vaccine. Each CDR3 protein is one row after TCRdb ran MiXCR on the RT-PCR reads. The sample has hundreds of thousands of distinct CDR3 sequences; 15% to 17% are singletons. This sample comprised PBMCs from blood, obtained 11 to 12 days after vaccination. These receptors were taken from a man aged 45-65 years who received an inactivated influenza vaccine.

This clonotype was seen more than once but under ten times. The rearrangement joins TRBV25-1 to TRBJ2-7, with D perhaps being TRBD1 or TRBD2 (5 bases each). Germline V CDR1 and CDR2: MGHDK, SYGVNS. The CDR3 spans 12 residues. The germline V and J ends were trimmed by 5 bases and 5 bases, with 10 bases remaining between them. CDR3 in DNA: TGTGCCAGCAGTTGGGACGGCAACGAGCAGTACTTC. It yields the protein CASSWDGNEQYF.

This clonotype showed up many times. The chain carries TRBV6-1 and TRBJ1-5; 8 nucleotides align to TRBD1. The CDR3 consists of 14 residues. Trimming removed 5 bases from V and 2 bases from J; junction bases left unmatched: 2. Germline CDR1 is MNHNS and CDR2 is SASEGT. This CDR3 is CASSQGAGNQPQHF. The CDR3 nucleotides are TGTGCCAGCAGTCAGGGGGCGGGCAATCAGCCCCAGCATTTT.

This chain connects TRBV6-1 to TRBJ2-7, with D perhaps assigned TRBD1 or TRBD2 (6 bases each). The germline V and J ends were trimmed by 7 bases and 2 bases, with 15 bases remaining between them. CDR1 MNHNS and CDR2 SASEGT come from the germline V gene. The CDR3 length is 14 residues. The CDR3 bases are TGTGCCAGCACCGAGTCCGGGGGCGCCTACGAGCAGTACTTC. Amino acid sequence: CASTESGGAYEQYF.

The gene calls are TRBV29-1 and TRBJ2-1, with 7 bases identical to TRBD2. Germline CDR1 reads SQVTM; CDR2 reads ANQGSEA. CDR3 length: 15 residues. With 6 bases clipped from V and 2 bases from J, the junction kept 10 bases outside the gene matches. The CDR3 protein is CSVVGGDQTYNEQFF. The CDR3 nucleotides are TGCAGCGTCGTGGGGGGGGATCAAACCTACAATGAGCAGTTCTTC.

This chain joins TRBV20-1 and TRBJ2-1, with 8 bases that match TRBD2. Germline trimming cut 3 bases from V and 4 bases from J; bases unmatched to any gene: 11. CDR3 length: 16 amino acids. Germline values: CDR1 DFQATT, CDR2 SNEGSKA (reference sequence). The CDR3, as DNA: TGCAGTGCTAGGACCAGGGGAGCGGGAGAATACAATGAGCAGTTCTTC. It codes for CSARTRGAGEYNEQFF.

This clonotype has just a few counts. The CDR3 region has the DNA TGTGCCAGCAGTTACAGGAGCGGGGGGACCTCAGATACGCAGTATTTT. Translation gives CASSYRSGGTSDTQYF. The rearrangement joins TRBV6-2 or TRBV6-3 to TRBJ2-3; 9 bases map to TRBD2. The CDR3 totals 16 residues. Germline CDR1 and CDR2: MNHEY and SVGEGT. Trimming at V came to 2 bases and at J to 4 bases, leaving 7 bases not matched to a gene.

This clonotype was observed a handful of times. The rearrangement links TRBV7-8 to TRBJ1-5; no reliable D call. The CDR3 runs to 18 residues. Deletions cut 4 bases from V and 0 bases from J, with 19 bases between. The germline V gene encodes CDR1 SGHVS and CDR2 FQNEAQ. CDR3 nucleotides: TGTGCCAGCAGCTCCGTTGCAGGAGAAATCAATAGCAATCAGCCCCAGCATTTT. Residues: CASSSVAGEINSNQPQHF.

This clonotype has more than one count but fewer than ten. V gene TRBV29-1 combines with J gene TRBJ2-6; 8 bases agree with TRBD2. This CDR3 is built from 15 residues. The J segment lost 8 bases and the V segment lost 5 bases, leaving 11 bases of the junction unmatched. In germline, CDR1 is SQVTM, CDR2 ANQGSEA. The CDR3 sequence is CSVSVREGSSNVLTF. The CDR3 DNA reads TGCAGCGTTTCCGTCCGGGAGGGAAGCTCCAACGTCCTGACTTTC.

The chain couples TRBV29-1 to TRBJ2-3; D uncertain. The CDR3 length is 11 residues. V was trimmed by 5 bases and J by 4 bases, leaving 7 bases between them. CDR1 and CDR2 from the germline V gene are SQVTM and ANQGSEA. In DNA form, the CDR3 reads TGCAGCGTTTTTTCGGCAGATACGCAGTATTTT. Its translation is CSVFSADTQYF.

The chain uses TRBV20-1 and TRBJ1-5; weak D call: TRBD1 (5 bases). The V end was cut by 2 bases, the J end by 5 bases, with 13 bases between. Germline values: CDR1 DFQATT, CDR2 SNEGSKA (reference sequence). This CDR3 comprises 14 residues. CDR3 sequence (DNA): TGCAGTGCTAGAAGAATCTCGGGGGATCAGCCCCAGCATTTT. Its protein is CSARRISGDQPQHF.

This chain links TRBV2 with TRBJ2-2, with D possibly being TRBD1 or TRBD2 (5 bases each). In germline, CDR1 is SNHLY, CDR2 FYNNEI. CDR3 length equals 12 residues. The V gene lost 6 bases and the J gene lost 6 bases, with 8 bases spanning the gap. CDR3 sequence: CASRMGAGELFF. CDR3 bases: TGTGCCAGCAGGATGGGGGCCGGGGAGCTGTTTTTT.

A few counts support this clonotype. The chain carries TRBV2 and TRBJ1-5; D is ambiguous. The CDR3 is made up of 13 amino acids. Trimming left V 8 bases short and J 3 bases short, with 11 bases between. The germline gives CDR1 SNHLY, CDR2 FYNNEI. The CDR3 loop reads CASDYTVNQPQHF. CDR3 DNA sequence: TGTGCCAGCGACTACACCGTCAATCAGCCCCAGCATTTT.

This clonotype was counted a few times. The CDR3 loop reads CSARPQRGLAGGSYNEQFF. For the CDR3, the DNA is TGCAGTGCTAGACCCCAGAGGGGACTAGCGGGAGGGTCCTACAATGAGCAGTTCTTC. This chain joins TRBV20-1 and TRBJ2-1, with 16 bases fitting TRBD2. CDR3 length: 19 residues. The trim removed 2 bases at V and 1 base at J, leaving 8 bases unmatched. The V gene's germline CDR1 is DFQATT and CDR2 SNEGSKA (reference sequence).

The chain recombines TRBV29-1 with TRBJ2-1; TRBD1 matches 8 bases. Unmatched junction bases numbered 7, after V lost 1 base and J lost 8 bases. CDR3 size: 14 residues. Germline values: CDR1 SQVTM, CDR2 ANQGSEA. CDR3 DNA sequence: TGCAGCGTTGAAGGACAGGGGAGGATATATGAGCAGTTCTTC. Translation: CSVEGQGRIYEQFF.

This clonotype has a handful of counts. The genes are TRBV9 and TRBJ2-2; D is uncertain. V lost 1 base and J lost 0, with 7 bases in between. This CDR3 is 15 amino acids long. In germline, CDR1 is SGDLS, CDR2 YYNGEE. CDR3 sequence (DNA): TGTGCCAGCAGCGTAAAGGCAGCGAACACCGGGGAGCTGTTTTTT. Encoded protein: CASSVKAANTGELFF.

This clonotype was recorded a few times. At one of its ends the junction is not consistent with the germline gene, which may arise from a read error. J is TRBJ2-2 and V is TRBV13; D uncertain. Germline values: CDR1 PRHDT, CDR2 FYEKMQ (reference sequence). The CDR3 runs to 14 residues. The CDR3 reads CASSLGRSTGELFF. The CDR3 coding sequence is TGTGCCAGCAGCCTAGGCCGGTCCACCGGGGAGCTGTTTTTT.

V usage is TRBV4-3 and J usage is TRBJ1-1; a weak D match, TRBD1 (6 bases). CDR1 and CDR2 from the germline V gene are LGHNA and YSLEER. V was shortened by 4 bases and J by 2 bases, with 14 bases between the two germline ends. The CDR3 has 15 residues. CDR3 amino acids: CASSPASGGNTEAFF. DNA for the CDR3: TGCGCCAGCAGCCCCGCGAGCGGGGGCAACACTGAAGCTTTCTTT.

This clonotype appeared a few times. CDR3 DNA: TGTGCCAGCAGCGGGGGGGCTTTCTACTATGGCTACACCTTC. Its translation: CASSGGAFYYGYTF. The genes are TRBV4-2 and TRBJ1-2; TRBD1 is a possible D gene (6 bases). The V end lost 5 bases, the J end lost 3 bases, and 13 bases lay between the germline ends. This CDR3 is built from 14 residues. CDR1 LGHNA and CDR2 YNFKEQ come from the germline V gene.

The chain employs TRBV10-3 and TRBJ2-1; no reliable D call. Germline values: CDR1 ENHRY, CDR2 SYGVKD. CDR3 length equals 13 residues. Trimming removed 4 bases from V and 8 bases from J, with 12 bases in between. The CDR3 reads CAISGGRSDEQFF. As DNA, the CDR3 is TGTGCCATCAGTGGGGGTAGGTCAGATGAGCAGTTCTTC.

This clonotype has only a few counts. The genes are TRBV11-1 and TRBJ2-5; D remains ambiguous. Germline loops: CDR1 SGHAT, CDR2 FQDESV (reference sequence). Trimming took off 8 bases at V and 4 bases at J, with 14 bases between the two ends. This CDR3 is 13 amino acids long. The CDR3 region has the DNA TGTGCCAGCCAACAAGGGCGGCGAGAGACCCAGTACTTC. Translated: CASQQGRRETQYF.

In DNA form, the CDR3 reads TGCGCCAGCAGCTTGGTTACAGACTCCTACGAGCAGTACTTC. Amino acid sequence: CASSLVTDSYEQYF. The chain couples TRBV5-1 to TRBJ2-7; D is unresolved. The V gene lost 0 bases and the J gene lost 0 bases, with 7 bases spanning the gap. CDR3 length equals 14 residues. Germline CDR1 is SGHRS and CDR2 is YFSETQ.

This clonotype came up a few times. The V and J genes are TRBV20-1 and TRBJ2-3; 14 nucleotides align to TRBD2. Germline CDR1 reads DFQATT; CDR2 reads SNEGSKA (reference sequence). CDR3 length equals 15 residues. V shed 5 bases, J shed 5 bases, and the junction held 6 bases outside the gene matches. CDR3 region: CSAVGLAGAGDTQYF. In nucleotides, the CDR3 is TGCAGTGCTGTGGGACTAGCGGGAGCAGGAGATACGCAGTATTTT.

The rearrangement joins TRBV3-1 to TRBJ2-2, with unresolved D. V was shortened by 1 base and J by 4 bases, with 10 bases between the two germline ends. The CDR3 is made up of 15 amino acids. Germline V gives CDR1 LGHDT, CDR2 YNNKEL (reference sequence). As DNA, the CDR3 is TGTGCCAGCAGCCAAGCCCGGCGACCCACCGGGGAGCTGTTTTTT. Protein: CASSQARRPTGELFF.

There are a few counts of this clonotype. The V and J genes are TRBV28 and TRBJ2-3; D is perhaps TRBD2 (5 bases). Germline V CDR1 and CDR2: MDHEN, SYDVKM. The ends were cut back, 6 bases at V and 1 base at J, with 17 bases in the middle. The CDR3 is 16 amino acids. Written as DNA, the CDR3 is TGTGCCAGCAGCTCCGGGCCGGGGTGGGGCACAGATACGCAGTATTTT. It specifies CASSSGPGWGTDTQYF.

CDR3: CASSATGANAGYEQYF. CDR3 DNA sequence: TGTGCCAGCTCAGCGACAGGGGCGAACGCCGGTTACGAGCAGTACTTC. J is TRBJ2-7 and V is TRBV18; 8 bases line up with TRBD1. The CDR3 contains 16 residues. V was clipped by 5 bases and J by 4 bases; unmatched bases: 13. Germline CDR1 KGHSH, CDR2 LQKENI.

The rearrangement links TRBV6-2 or TRBV6-3 to TRBJ2-1; D is unresolved. This CDR3 is built from 12 residues. CDR1 and CDR2 from the germline V gene are MNHEY and SVGEGT. Trimming took off 5 bases at V and 3 bases at J, with 5 bases between the two ends. CDR3 amino acids: CASSPVYNEQFF. In nucleotides, the CDR3 is TGTGCCAGCAGTCCCGTCTACAATGAGCAGTTCTTC.

This clonotype was seen a handful of times. The chain joins TRBV6-2 or TRBV6-3 to TRBJ2-2; the match to TRBD1 covers 7 bases. The ends lost 8 bases at V and 6 bases at J; junction bases unmatched: 12. There are 15 residues in the CDR3. Looked up from germline, CDR1 is MNHEY and CDR2 is SVGEGT. CDR3 bases: TGTGCCAGCCGGGATCCGGGACAGCACCCCGGGGAGCTGTTTTTT. Protein: CASRDPGQHPGELFF.

The chain is built from TRBV12-3 or TRBV12-4 and TRBJ2-7, with 12 bases lining up with TRBD2. V shed 4 bases, J shed 5 bases, and the junction held 6 bases outside the gene matches. CDR3 length: 15 residues. CDR3 DNA sequence: TGTGCCAGCAGTTCCACGACTAGCGGGAGTAACGAGCAGTACTTC. Translation gives CASSSTTSGSNEQYF.